This T cell receptor (beta chain) was captured by sequencing in a study of cytomegalovirus exposure and HLA in healthy donors. Study summary: Earlier, roughly 120 million unique TCR beta sequences were recovered from approximately 180 million T cells by an analysis.

Study-level results: A later analysis found that most CMV-associated TCR beta chains appeared HLA-restricted. It emerged from a later analysis that several of the most significant clusters appeared to be linked to common viral pathogens. The study listed 150 to 200 cytomegalovirus-associated TCR beta chains.

Regarding this clone: Its antigen is not identified. The junction shows a germline mismatch at one end, possibly a read error.

Primers: 60 Vbeta forward and 13 Jbeta reverse. The assay was immunoSEQ multiplex PCR, and TCRdb's table has in-frame clones only and misses some. Of some 110,000 clones in the sample, about 80% were seen once. This CDR3 has 14 residues. CDR1 is GTSNPN and CDR2 is SVGIG in the germline V gene (reference sequence). This receptor was taken from a man in his forties in good health and CMV-seropositive. The chain is built from TRBV30 and TRBJ2-6; maybe TRBD2 (6 bases). The specimen was PBMCs. CDR3 amino acids: CAWSGDSGANGLTF. The CDR3 DNA reads TGTGCCTGGAGTGGGGACTCTGGGGCCAACGGCCTGACTTTC.